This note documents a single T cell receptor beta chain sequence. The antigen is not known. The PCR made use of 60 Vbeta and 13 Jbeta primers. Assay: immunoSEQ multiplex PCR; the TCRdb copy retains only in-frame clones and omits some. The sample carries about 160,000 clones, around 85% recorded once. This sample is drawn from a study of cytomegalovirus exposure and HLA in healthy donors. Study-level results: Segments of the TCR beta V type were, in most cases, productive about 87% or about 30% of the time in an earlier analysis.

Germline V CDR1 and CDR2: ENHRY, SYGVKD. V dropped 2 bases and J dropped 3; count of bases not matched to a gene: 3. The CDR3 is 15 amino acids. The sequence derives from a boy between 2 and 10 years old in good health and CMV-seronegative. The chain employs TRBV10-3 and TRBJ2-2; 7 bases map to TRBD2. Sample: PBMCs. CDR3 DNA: TGTGCCATCAGTGAGCGACTAGCAGACACCGGGGAGCTGTTTTTT. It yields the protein CAISERLADTGELFF.